These 14 T cell receptor beta chains were sequenced from one sample in a study of CDR3 diversity in severe acne. A single record per CDR3 protein comes from TCRdb applying MiXCR to the PCR reads. The sample has almost 85,000 distinct CDR3 sequences, 45% to 60% seen once. The sample comprised blood. Receptors were obtained from a male donor in good health, without acne.

This clonotype was detected ten times or more. The V call is TRBV30, the J call TRBJ1-2, with 7 bases matching TRBD1. The V gene's germline CDR1 is GTSNPN and CDR2 SVGIG (reference sequence). Germline trimming cut 0 bases from V and 3 bases from J; bases unmatched to any gene: 16. The CDR3 consists of 18 residues. The chain's CDR3 is CAWSVKTGIVSSYYGYTF. As DNA, the CDR3 is TGTGCCTGGAGTGTAAAGACAGGGATAGTATCATCATACTATGGCTACACCTTC.

The V call is TRBV7-3, the J call TRBJ1-4; TRBD1 matches 9 bases. J gave up 5 bases and V 3 bases, and 4 bases lay outside the gene matches. The germline V gene encodes CDR1 SGHTA and CDR2 FQGTGA. This CDR3 is 15 amino acids long. In DNA, the CDR3 is TGTGCCAGCAGCTTCTTACAGGGGGCGAATGAAAAACTGTTTTTT. Protein sequence: CASSFLQGANEKLFF.

This clonotype was recorded many times. The chain joins TRBV6-4 to TRBJ2-2; 8 bases fit TRBD1. The CDR3 is 15 residues long. Germline CDR1 reads MRHNA; CDR2 reads SNTAGT. J lost 5 bases, V lost 8 bases, and 10 bases had no gene match. CDR3 sequence: CASRTGGTGTGELFF. The CDR3 nucleotides are TGTGCCAGCCGAACAGGGGGTACGGGAACCGGGGAGCTGTTTTTT.

V is TRBV15 and J is TRBJ1-6, with D tentatively TRBD1 (5 bases). Germline loops: CDR1 LNHNV, CDR2 YYDKDF (reference sequence). The V end lost 0 bases, the J end lost 10 bases, and 7 bases lay between the germline ends. This CDR3 contains 13 residues. CDR3 loop: CATSREEGSPLHF. The CDR3 DNA is TGTGCCACCAGCAGAGAGGAGGGGTCACCCCTCCACTTT.

In its sample, this clonotype was seen many times. The chain couples TRBV28 to TRBJ1-6; 7 bases line up with TRBD1. The CDR3 runs to 15 residues. Trimming at V came to 0 bases and at J to 9 bases, leaving 5 bases not matched to a gene. Per germline, CDR1 MDHEN and CDR2 SYDVKM. The CDR3 loop is CASSLWRQGGSPLHF. The CDR3 DNA reads TGTGCCAGCAGTTTATGGCGACAGGGTGGTTCACCCCTCCACTTT. The full variable domain, with the rest looked up from reference TRBV28 and TRBJ1-6, is DVKVTQSSRYLVKRTGEKVFLECVQDMDHENMFWYRQDPGLGLRLIYFSYDVKMKEKGDIPEGYSVSREKKERFSLILESASTNQTSMYLCASSLWRQGGSPLHFGNGTRLTVT.

The CDR3 reads CASSLSVGGGSGANVLTF. In DNA form, the CDR3 reads TGTGCCAGCAGCTTATCTGTTGGTGGGGGGTCTGGGGCCAACGTCCTGACTTTC. The V call is TRBV7-8, the J call TRBJ2-6; D may be TRBD2 (6 bases). This CDR3 contains 18 residues. Germline V gene sequence: CDR1 SGHVS, CDR2 FQNEAQ. V gave up 2 bases and J gave up 1 base, with 15 bases separating them.

The V gene is TRBV7-9, the J gene TRBJ1-5; 9 nucleotides align to TRBD1. V trimming: 5 bases; J trimming: 15 bases; junction bases outside the gene matches: 5. Germline V CDR1 and CDR2: SEHNR, FQNEAQ (reference sequence). The CDR3 is 11 amino acids. The CDR3: CASSPGTGLHF. The CDR3 DNA follows: TGTGCCAGCAGCCCCGGGACAGGGTTGCATTTT.

About this clonotype: A read error may be the cause here, since a much bigger clone is one base away. The V gene is TRBV19, the J gene TRBJ2-2; D call uncertain. In germline, CDR1 is LNHDA, CDR2 SQIVND (reference sequence). CDR3 length equals 13 residues. The V end was cut by 8 bases, the J end by 4 bases, with 11 bases between. The CDR3 DNA is TGTGCCAGTTGTGTTCGGGTCACCGGGGAGCTGTTTTTT. It encodes CASCVRVTGELFF. Complete variable domain (other parts from reference TRBV19 and TRBJ2-2): DGGITQSPKYLFRKEGQNVTLSCEQNLNHDAMYWYRQDPGQGLRLIYYSQIVNDFQKGDIAEGYSVSREKKESFPLTVTSAQKNPTAFYLCASCVRVTGELFFGEGSRLTVL.

The rearrangement joins TRBV11-3 to TRBJ2-3, with D perhaps matching TRBD2 (5 bases). The CDR3 runs to 13 residues. CDR1 and CDR2 from the germline V gene are SGHNT and YENEEA. Trimming removed 0 bases from V and 14 bases from J, with 15 bases in between. The CDR3 coding sequence is TGTGCCAGCAGCTTAGATCGCGGTAGGGCGGGGTATTTT. Translating it yields CASSLDRGRAGYF.

V usage is TRBV6-5 and J usage is TRBJ2-7; no clear D. From germline, CDR1 is MNHEY and CDR2 SVGAGI. V dropped 8 bases and J dropped 1 base, with 9 bases sitting between them. The CDR3 has 12 amino acids. Written as DNA, the CDR3 is TGTGCCAGCGGTAGCCGATCCTACGAGCAGTACTTC. This gives the protein CASGSRSYEQYF.

The genes are TRBV2 and TRBJ1-6, with a weak D call TRBD1 (6 bases). Germline V gives CDR1 SNHLY, CDR2 FYNNEI. The length of the CDR3 is 18 residues. V lost 6 bases to trimming and J lost 4 bases, with 22 bases between them. The CDR3 reads CASSLFPPGGFYNSPLHF. The CDR3 nucleotides read TGTGCCAGCAGCTTGTTCCCTCCCGGGGGCTTTTATAATTCACCCCTCCACTTT.

This clonotype was picked up one time. The rearrangement links TRBV25-1 to TRBJ1-4, with D hard to call. Germline CDR1 MGHDK, CDR2 SYGVNS. Deletions cut 6 bases from V and 11 bases from J, with 19 bases between. The length of the CDR3 is 14 residues. This chain's CDR3 is CASRRGPCSEKLFF. The CDR3 bases are TGTGCCAGCAGGCGCGGGCCGTGCTCTGAGAAACTGTTTTTT.

The chain uses TRBV20-1 and TRBJ2-5, with D perhaps TRBD1 (6 bases). Germline V gene data show CDR1 as DFQATT and CDR2 as SNEGSKA (reference sequence). V was shortened by 6 bases and J by 5 bases, with 16 bases between the two germline ends. The CDR3 is 13 amino acids. The CDR3 reads CSARGSGRETQYF. CDR3 sequence (DNA): TGCAGTGCCAGGGGCTCTGGTCGGGAGACCCAGTACTTC.

The V gene is TRBV7-3, the J gene TRBJ2-1, with 8 bases matching TRBD1. The CDR3 runs to 16 residues. V trimming: 1 base; J trimming: 12 bases; junction bases outside the gene matches: 14. Germline V gene data show CDR1 as SGHTA and CDR2 as FQGTGA. The CDR3 region is CASSLMGTGGTDTQFF. The CDR3 nucleotides are TGTGCCAGCAGCTTAATGGGGACAGGCGGAACAGATACGCAGTTCTTC.